The 18 T cell receptor beta chains listed next were all sequenced from one sample in a study of T cell responses to AZD1222 COVID-19 vaccine. Clones were read by immunoSEQ multiplex PCR, and TCRdb kept only the in-frame ones, dropping some. This sample yields some 250,000 clones, of which around 92% are seen a single time; approximately 0.52% belongs to the top ten. Sequences were derived from peripheral blood, sampled 28 days after the second AZD1222 dose. The receptors were sampled from an adult who received the AZD1222 COVID-19 vaccine.

This clone was observed a single time. The CDR3 sequence is CAINPGTGGLTEAFF. The DNA for the CDR3 is TGTGCCATCAATCCCGGGACAGGGGGTCTAACTGAAGCTTTCTTT. The J gene is TRBJ1-1, the V gene TRBV10-3; 11 bases are shared with TRBD1. With V trimmed by 7 bases and J by 5 bases, 9 bases remained unmatched. Germline V gene sequence: CDR1 ENHRY, CDR2 SYGVKD. The CDR3 totals 15 residues.

The rearrangement uses TRBV3-1 (or the pseudogene TRBV3-2) and TRBJ1-2; D perhaps matches TRBD1 (5 bases). V lost 0 bases and J 8 bases, leaving 19 bases between the germline ends. This CDR3 spans 16 amino acids. CDR1 is LGHDT, CDR2 YNNKEL, per germline (reference sequence). The CDR3 DNA sequence: TGTGCCAGCAGCCAAGATCTAGGCGGGGACCTGGTGGGCTACACCTTC. Encoded protein: CASSQDLGGDLVGYTF.

This clone appeared a single time. This chain joins TRBV28 and TRBJ1-5; D gene unclear. Germline-derived CDR1 and CDR2 are MDHEN and SYDVKM. Trimming removed 8 bases from V and 6 bases from J, with 17 bases in between. CDR3 length equals 14 residues. The CDR3 sequence is CASGRSAGSQPQHF. The DNA of the CDR3 is TGTGCCAGCGGTAGGTCGGCCGGCAGTCAGCCCCAGCATTTT.

The chain couples TRBV7-2 to TRBJ2-7; 9 bases line up with TRBD2. V was clipped by 3 bases and J by 4 bases; unmatched bases: 7. Germline V gene data show CDR1 as SGHTA and CDR2 as FQGNSA. CDR3 length equals 15 residues. CDR3 nucleotide sequence: TGTGCCAGCAGCTTGGGTAGCGGGAGTTTTTACGAGCAGTACTTC. Amino acids: CASSLGSGSFYEQYF.

V is TRBV7-6 and J is TRBJ1-3; no reliable D call. Germline values: CDR1 SGHVS, CDR2 FNYEAQ. The CDR3 contains 15 residues. Trimming took off 2 bases at V and 0 bases at J, with 8 bases between the two ends. CDR3 DNA: TGTGCCAGCAGCTTATCGGCTAGCTCTGGAAACACCATATATTTT. It codes for CASSLSASSGNTIYF.

The rearrangement joins TRBV11-1 to TRBJ2-6; no reliable D call. CDR1 is SGHAT and CDR2 is FQDESV in the germline V gene (reference sequence). The CDR3 runs 16 residues. V lost 4 bases to trimming and J lost 0 bases, with 10 bases between them. CDR3 protein: CASSSIAASGANVLTF. As DNA, the CDR3 is TGTGCCAGCAGCTCGATCGCAGCCTCTGGGGCCAACGTCCTGACTTTC. Based on the CDR3 plus reference TRBV11-1 and TRBJ2-6, the full variable domain is EAEVAQSPRYKITEKSQAVAFWCDPISGHATLYWYRQILGQGPELLVQFQDESVVDDSQLPKDRFSAERLKGVDSTLKIQPAELGDSAMYLCASSSIAASGANVLTFGAGSRLTVL.

The CDR3 DNA reads TGTGCCAGCACCTTGGTGGGGCGGGGGACTAGCGGAGGGATCCACGAGCAGTACTTC. Protein: CASTLVGRGTSGGIHEQYF. The J gene is TRBJ2-7, the V gene TRBV27, with 11 bases lining up with TRBD2. There are 19 residues in the CDR3. Unmatched junction bases numbered 22, after V lost 7 bases and J lost 5 bases. Germline V gene data show CDR1 as MNHEY and CDR2 as SMNVEV (reference sequence).

CDR3 sequence reads: CASSLGQAGSEQYF. CDR3 nucleotide sequence: TGTGCCAGCAGCCTCGGACAGGCGGGTTCCGAGCAGTACTTC. The chain employs TRBV3-1 (or the pseudogene TRBV3-2) and TRBJ2-7, with 7 positions matching TRBD1. Germline CDR1 LGHDT, CDR2 YNNKEL (reference sequence). With 4 bases clipped from V and 6 bases from J, the junction kept 9 bases outside the gene matches. The CDR3 extends over 14 amino acids.

The chain carries TRBV3-1 (or the pseudogene TRBV3-2) and TRBJ2-7; 11 nucleotides agree with TRBD2. Trimming removed 1 base from V and 9 bases from J; junction bases left unmatched: 5. The germline V gene encodes CDR1 LGHDT and CDR2 YNNKEL (reference sequence). This CDR3 is 14 amino acids long. The CDR3 region is CASSQGTSGGRQYF. The CDR3 nucleotides read TGTGCCAGCAGCCAAGGAACTAGCGGGGGTCGGCAGTACTTC.

CDR3: CASSFGWDTDFTDTQYF. The CDR3 DNA sequence: TGTGCCAGCAGCTTCGGCTGGGACACCGACTTCACAGATACGCAGTATTTT. The chain uses TRBV7-9 and TRBJ2-3; a possible D gene is TRBD1 (6 bases). Trimming pared 3 bases from V and 2 bases from J, leaving 18 bases between. The CDR3 spans 17 residues. The germline V gene has CDR1 SEHNR and CDR2 FQNEAQ (reference sequence).

This chain uses TRBV5-1 with TRBJ2-2; 8 nucleotides agree with TRBD2. The CDR3 has 14 amino acids. CDR1 SGHRS and CDR2 YFSETQ come from the germline V gene. V dropped 4 bases and J dropped 7; count of bases not matched to a gene: 6. The CDR3 nucleotides read TGCGCCAGCAGCCGGGGACTAGAGGTCGGGGAGCTGTTTTTT. Its translation is CASSRGLEVGELFF.

This clone showed up just once. This chain uses TRBV19 with TRBJ2-2; TRBD1 is a possible D gene (6 bases). The germline V gene encodes CDR1 LNHDA and CDR2 SQIVND (reference sequence). V was cut by 4 bases and J by 5 bases, with 14 bases left in between. The CDR3 totals 15 residues. The CDR3 DNA follows: TGTGCCAGTAGTACCCCAGGGGTGTGGACCGGGGAGCTGTTTTTT. Translating gives CASSTPGVWTGELFF.

The V and J genes are TRBV28 and TRBJ1-2; the D gene is possibly TRBD1 (5 bases). The CDR3 runs 12 residues. V lost 3 bases to trimming and J lost 8 bases, with 10 bases between them. The germline V gene encodes CDR1 MDHEN and CDR2 SYDVKM. The CDR3 reads CASSLGEWGYTF. The DNA of the CDR3 is TGTGCCAGCAGTTTGGGGGAGTGGGGCTACACCTTC.

The chain combines TRBV5-1 with TRBJ2-1; tentative D call: TRBD1 (5 bases). The CDR3 has 16 residues. The ends were cut back, 0 bases at V and 0 bases at J, with 10 bases in the middle. CDR1 is SGHRS and CDR2 is YFSETQ in the germline V gene. The CDR3 protein is CASSLAGPSSYNEQFF. The CDR3 DNA reads TGCGCCAGCAGCTTGGCAGGGCCCAGCTCCTACAATGAGCAGTTCTTC.

The J gene is TRBJ1-3, the V gene TRBV12-3 or TRBV12-4; D gene uncertain. The CDR3 loop spans 13 amino acids. V was shortened by 3 bases and J by 9 bases, with 12 bases between the two germline ends. CDR3 residues: CASSFKGRSTIYF. The CDR3 DNA reads TGTGCCAGCAGTTTTAAAGGGCGAAGCACCATATATTTT.

The chain is built from TRBV6-4 and TRBJ2-1; the match to TRBD2 covers 10 bases. This CDR3 is built from 17 residues. Germline CDR1 is MRHNA and CDR2 is SNTAGT. Germline trimming cut 0 bases from V and 0 bases from J; bases unmatched to any gene: 2. The chain's CDR3 is CASSDSSGRASYNEQFF. CDR3 in DNA: TGTGCCAGCAGTGACTCAAGCGGGAGGGCCTCCTACAATGAGCAGTTCTTC.

CDR3 sequence: CASSSLPVAFF. CDR3 nucleotides: TGTGCCAGCAGCAGCTTGCCTGTAGCTTTCTTT. The chain has TRBV21-1 and TRBJ1-1. TRBV21-1 is noted as a pseudogene. CDR3 length: 11 amino acids.

CDR3 sequence: CASSRTGANVGQYF. The CDR3 DNA sequence: TGTGCCAGCAGTCGGACAGGGGCGAACGTTGGGCAGTACTTC. This chain links TRBV6-5 with TRBJ2-7; TRBD1 aligns across 9 bases. This CDR3 has 14 residues. CDR1 and CDR2 from the germline V gene are MNHEY and SVGAGI. V dropped 5 bases and J dropped 9; count of bases not matched to a gene: 11.